These 15 T cell receptor beta chains were all obtained from the same sample, sequenced in a study of blood T cell repertoires in COVID-19 (dated by TCRdb to 2018 to 2021). Library construction relied on the immunoSEQ multiplex PCR assay. TCRdb carries this immuneACCESS record with in-frame sequences only. Its versions omit some clonotypes, under half of them owing to an unresolved V gene in the studies checked, with the rest unexplained. This sample comprises some 160,000 clones, around 90% of them detected only once. Less than 3% of the sample goes to the ten largest clones. Sequenced sample: peripheral blood. These TCRs come from a woman aged 80 or older with COVID-19, enrolled during active disease.

The chain carries TRBV6-5 and TRBJ1-6; possibly TRBD1 for D (5 bases). This CDR3 is 14 amino acids long. The germline V gene has CDR1 MNHEY and CDR2 SVGAGI. V lost 6 bases, J lost 4 bases, and 10 bases lay in between. The CDR3 DNA reads as TGTGCCAGCAGACAGCAGGGATATAATTCACCCCTCCACTTT. Translating gives CASRQQGYNSPLHF.

Only one count was recorded for this clone. This sequence joins TRBV13 and TRBJ2-7; maybe TRBD2 (5 bases). V was cut by 5 bases and J by 4 bases, with 12 bases left in between. This CDR3 is 13 amino acids long. In germline, CDR1 is PRHDT, CDR2 FYEKMQ (reference sequence). The CDR3 spells CASSTPGKYEQYF. CDR3 coding DNA: TGTGCCAGCAGCACCCCGGGAAAGTACGAGCAGTACTTC.

This clone was counted a single time. The chain uses TRBV6-2 or TRBV6-3 and TRBJ1-5; 9 nucleotides match TRBD1. V lost 5 bases, J lost 4 bases, and 9 bases stayed unmatched. The CDR3 is made up of 16 amino acids. Looked up from germline, CDR1 is MNHEY and CDR2 is SVGEGT. The CDR3 region has the DNA TGTGCCAGCAGTCCACTCGGGACAGGGTATAATCAGCCCCAGCATTTT. Protein product: CASSPLGTGYNQPQHF.

The chain employs TRBV19 and TRBJ2-1; 7 nucleotides align to TRBD2. The junction had 12 bases not matched to a gene; V was cut back by 7 bases and J by 0 bases. CDR1 and CDR2 (germline): LNHDA, SQIVND (reference sequence). The CDR3 is 17 residues long. CDR3 coding DNA: TGTGCCAGTACCCTGGGGGAGCGGGGCTACTCCTACAATGAGCAGTTCTTC. Its protein is CASTLGERGYSYNEQFF.

The chain couples TRBV28 to TRBJ1-5, with a possible D match to TRBD1 (5 bases). Per germline, CDR1 MDHEN and CDR2 SYDVKM. The V end was cut by 5 bases, the J end by 11 bases, with 13 bases between. The CDR3 covers 12 residues. The CDR3 coding sequence is TGTGCCAGCAGTCCAAACAGGCCGGCCCAGCATTTT. Translating gives CASSPNRPAQHF.

The chain combines TRBV19 with TRBJ1-1; D remains ambiguous. Per the germline V gene, CDR1 is LNHDA and CDR2 is SQIVND (reference sequence). This CDR3 contains 14 residues. V lost 6 bases and J lost 4, with 15 bases in between. The CDR3 sequence is CASRTGSVGTEAFF. CDR3 coding DNA: TGTGCCAGTAGGACGGGGAGTGTTGGCACTGAAGCTTTCTTT.

The V call is TRBV7-8, the J call TRBJ2-1; 11 nucleotides line up with TRBD2. The trim removed 4 bases at V and 4 bases at J, leaving 6 bases unmatched. The CDR3 totals 16 residues. Germline CDR1 SGHVS, CDR2 FQNEAQ. The CDR3 DNA follows: TGTGCCAGCAGCTGGGGGACTAGCGGTCAATACAATGAGCAGTTCTTC. Translated, it gives CASSWGTSGQYNEQFF.

V is TRBV10-3 and J is TRBJ2-5; the D gene is possibly TRBD2 (5 bases). Trimming pared 2 bases from V and 5 bases from J, leaving 15 bases between. Germline V gene lookup returns CDR1 ENHRY and CDR2 SYGVKD. This CDR3 comprises 15 residues. The CDR3 coding sequence is TGTGCCATCAGTGAGACCGGAGGCCTTGGGGAGACCCAGTACTTC. Amino acids: CAISETGGLGETQYF.

The chain has TRBV4-2 and TRBJ1-1; D not resolved. Per the germline V gene, CDR1 is LGHNA and CDR2 is YNFKEQ. Trimming pared 0 bases from V and 0 bases from J, leaving 11 bases between. The CDR3 has 16 amino acids. For the CDR3, the DNA is TGTGCCAGCAGCCAAGATCCGGTTTTAATGAACACTGAAGCTTTCTTT. The encoded protein is CASSQDPVLMNTEAFF.

The genes are TRBV19 and TRBJ2-7; D possibly corresponds to TRBD2 (5 bases). CDR1 and CDR2 from the germline V gene are LNHDA and SQIVND (reference sequence). The CDR3 consists of 11 residues. Trimming stripped 5 bases from V and 12 bases from J, with 14 bases between. The CDR3 here is CASSLGTGLYF. The CDR3 DNA sequence: TGTGCCAGTAGTTTAGGCACGGGGTTGTACTTC.

The rearrangement links TRBV21-1 to TRBJ1-4; the table's D call of TRBD1 was not tested on the DNA. TRBV21-1 is designated a pseudogene. The CDR3 covers 19 residues. CDR3 sequence (DNA): TGTGCCAGCACCCCTCTCAGGGGGTGCGGAGGTCTCCTGGGAGAAAAACTGTTTTTT. This encodes CASTPLRGCGGLLGEKLFF.

The CDR3 sequence is CASKPRSSYNEQFF. CDR3 nucleotide sequence: TGTGCCAGCAAACCTAGAAGCTCCTACAATGAGCAGTTCTTC. The chain couples TRBV2 to TRBJ2-1; D call uncertain. This CDR3 comprises 14 residues. The V gene's germline CDR1 is SNHLY and CDR2 FYNNEI. Between the trimmed V and J ends, which lost 7 bases and 0 bases, there was a span of 10 bases.

The chain employs TRBV7-8 and TRBJ1-6; possible D gene TRBD1, 6 bases. The V and J ends lost 7 bases and 0 bases respectively, with 10 bases between them. The CDR3 totals 15 residues. Germline V gene data show CDR1 as SGHVS and CDR2 as FQNEAQ. DNA for the CDR3: TGTGCCAGCAACCTACAGGGCTCCTATAATTCACCCCTCCACTTT. Residues: CASNLQGSYNSPLHF.

J is TRBJ1-1 and V is TRBV5-5, with D possibly being TRBD1 (6 bases). CDR3 length equals 15 residues. Deletions cut 0 bases from V and 4 bases from J, with 13 bases between. The germline gives CDR1 SGHKS, CDR2 YYEKEE (reference sequence). The CDR3 nucleotides read TGTGCCAGCAGCTTGGGCACAGGGTGGGGCACTGAAGCTTTCTTT. It is translated as CASSLGTGWGTEAFF.

V and J are TRBV12-1 and TRBJ2-2; the listed D gene, TRBD2, was not tested against the DNA. TRBV12-1 is noted as a pseudogene. The CDR3 has 20 amino acids. CDR3 nucleotide sequence: TGTGCCAGCAGCCTTATAACACCCCTCAGCGGGCACGCGAACACCGGGGAGCTGTTTTTT. It is translated as CASSLITPLSGHANTGELFF.